The subject of this entry is one TCR beta chain. The entry originates in a study of technical replicates of blood from four donors. Sequenced by immunoSEQ multiplex PCR; TCRdb stores in-frame clones only, minus some. The sample shows 70,000 to 95,000 clones, approximately 95% of them seen only once. Looked up from germline, CDR1 is SEHNR and CDR2 is FQNEAQ (reference sequence). The germline V and J ends were trimmed by 5 bases and 3 bases, with 11 bases remaining between them. The CDR3 runs to 14 residues. This TCR was sampled from a human donor in good health. The chain has TRBV7-9 and TRBJ2-1, with D uncertain. Sequenced: T cells isolated from PBMCs. CDR3 coding DNA: TGTGCCAGCAGCCCCCCCCGAGGCTACAATGAGCAGTTCTTC. Translating gives CASSPPRGYNEQFF.